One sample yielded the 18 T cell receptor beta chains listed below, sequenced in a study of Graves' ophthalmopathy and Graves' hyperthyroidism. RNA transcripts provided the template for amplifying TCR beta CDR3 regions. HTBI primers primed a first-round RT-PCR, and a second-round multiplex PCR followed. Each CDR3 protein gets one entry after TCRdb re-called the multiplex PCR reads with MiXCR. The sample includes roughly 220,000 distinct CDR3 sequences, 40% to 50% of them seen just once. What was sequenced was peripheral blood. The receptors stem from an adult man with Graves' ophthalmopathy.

The CDR3 protein is CASSLLDRVEAFF. CDR3 coding DNA: TGCGCCAGCAGCTTGCTGGACAGGGTGGAAGCTTTCTTT. This chain links TRBV5-1 with TRBJ1-1; the match to TRBD1 covers 8 bases. V shed 1 base, J shed 8 bases, and the junction held 4 bases outside the gene matches. This CDR3 is 13 amino acids long. Germline CDR1 is SGHRS and CDR2 is YFSETQ.

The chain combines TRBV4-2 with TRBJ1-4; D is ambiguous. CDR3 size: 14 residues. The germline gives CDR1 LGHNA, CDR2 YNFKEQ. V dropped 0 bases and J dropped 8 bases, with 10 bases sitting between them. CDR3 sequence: CASSQDQHGEKLFF. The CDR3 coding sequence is TGTGCCAGCAGCCAAGATCAGCATGGAGAAAAACTGTTTTTT.

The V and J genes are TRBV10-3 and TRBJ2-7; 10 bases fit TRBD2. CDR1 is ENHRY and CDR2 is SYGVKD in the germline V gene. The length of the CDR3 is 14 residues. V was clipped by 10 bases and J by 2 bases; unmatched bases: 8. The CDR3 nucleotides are TGTGCCAGCAGACGAGCGGGAGGGCCCTACGAGCAGTACTTC. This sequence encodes CASRRAGGPYEQYF.

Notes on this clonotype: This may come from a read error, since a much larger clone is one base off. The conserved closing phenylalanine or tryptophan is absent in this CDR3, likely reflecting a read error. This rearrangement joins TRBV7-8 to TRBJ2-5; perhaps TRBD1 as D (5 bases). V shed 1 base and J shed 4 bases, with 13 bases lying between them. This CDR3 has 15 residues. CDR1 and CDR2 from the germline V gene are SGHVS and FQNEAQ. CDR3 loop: CASSLGLQGVETQYL. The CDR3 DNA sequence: TGTGCCAGCAGCTTAGGTCTGCAGGGTGTAGAGACCCAGTACCTC.

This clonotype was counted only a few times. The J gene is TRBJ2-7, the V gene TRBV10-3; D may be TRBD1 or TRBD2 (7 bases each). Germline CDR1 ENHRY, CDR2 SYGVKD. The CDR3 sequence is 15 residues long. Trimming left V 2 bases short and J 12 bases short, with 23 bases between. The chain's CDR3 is CAISEPNDREGRPYF. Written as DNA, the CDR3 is TGTGCCATCAGTGAGCCGAATGACAGGGAGGGGAGACCGTACTTC.

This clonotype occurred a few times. CDR3 in DNA: TGTGCCAGCAGTTACTCGATATCCACCATCTACGAGCAGTACTTC. This gives the protein CASSYSISTIYEQYF. This rearrangement joins TRBV6-5 to TRBJ2-7; D not certain. The length of the CDR3 is 15 residues. Germline-derived CDR1 and CDR2 are MNHEY and SVGAGI. Trimming pared 0 bases from V and 3 bases from J, leaving 12 bases between.

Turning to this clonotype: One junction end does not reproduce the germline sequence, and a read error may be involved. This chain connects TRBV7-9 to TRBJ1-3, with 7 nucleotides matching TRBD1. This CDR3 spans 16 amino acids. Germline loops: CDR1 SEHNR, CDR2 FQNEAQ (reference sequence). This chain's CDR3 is CASSLTRRQGENTIYF. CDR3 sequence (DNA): TGCGCCAGCAGCCTAACCCGTCGACAGGGCGAAAACACCATATATTTT.

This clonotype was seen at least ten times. CDR3 protein: CASSEPRTGGFFNQPQHF. In DNA, the CDR3 is TGTGCCAGCAGTGAACCAAGGACAGGGGGATTCTTCAATCAGCCCCAGCATTTT. The chain is built from TRBV25-1 and TRBJ1-5; TRBD1 aligns across 10 bases. Unmatched junction bases numbered 10, after V lost 2 bases and J lost 3 bases. Germline V gene lookup returns CDR1 MGHDK and CDR2 SYGVNS. The length of the CDR3 is 18 residues.

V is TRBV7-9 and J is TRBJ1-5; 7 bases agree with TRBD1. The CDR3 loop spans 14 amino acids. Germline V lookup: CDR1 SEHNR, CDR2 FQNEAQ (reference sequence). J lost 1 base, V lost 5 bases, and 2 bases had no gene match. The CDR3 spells CASSRDSSNQPQHF. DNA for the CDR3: TGTGCCAGCAGCCGGGACAGCAGCAATCAGCCCCAGCATTTT.

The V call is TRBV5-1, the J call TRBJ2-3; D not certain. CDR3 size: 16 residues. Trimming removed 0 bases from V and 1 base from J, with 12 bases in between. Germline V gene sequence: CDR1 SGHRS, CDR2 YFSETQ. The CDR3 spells CASSLEAHPRTDTQYF. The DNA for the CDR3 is TGCGCCAGCAGCTTGGAGGCCCATCCCCGCACAGATACGCAGTATTTT.

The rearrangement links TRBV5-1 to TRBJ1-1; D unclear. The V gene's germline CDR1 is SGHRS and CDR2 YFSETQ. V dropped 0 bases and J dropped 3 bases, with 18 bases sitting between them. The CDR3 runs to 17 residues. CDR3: CASSLVDIRPQYTEAFF. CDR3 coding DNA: TGCGCCAGCAGCTTGGTGGATATCAGGCCGCAGTACACTGAAGCTTTCTTT.

The CDR3 loop reads CASSVASGAGYEQYF. CDR3 bases: TGTGCCAGCAGCGTAGCCTCGGGGGCAGGTTACGAGCAGTACTTC. V usage is TRBV2 and J usage is TRBJ2-7; tentatively, D is TRBD1 or TRBD2 (6 bases each). The CDR3 consists of 15 residues. Trimming left V 6 bases short and J 4 bases short, with 19 bases between. CDR1 is SNHLY, CDR2 FYNNEI, per germline.

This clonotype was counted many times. The CDR3 spells CASSSGPSANVLTF. The CDR3 DNA follows: TGCGCCAGCAGCAGTGGACCGTCGGCCAACGTCCTGACTTTC. V and J are TRBV5-1 and TRBJ2-6, with D unclear. V lost 4 bases and J lost 6, with 11 bases in between. CDR1 is SGHRS and CDR2 is YFSETQ in the germline V gene. The CDR3 runs to 14 residues.

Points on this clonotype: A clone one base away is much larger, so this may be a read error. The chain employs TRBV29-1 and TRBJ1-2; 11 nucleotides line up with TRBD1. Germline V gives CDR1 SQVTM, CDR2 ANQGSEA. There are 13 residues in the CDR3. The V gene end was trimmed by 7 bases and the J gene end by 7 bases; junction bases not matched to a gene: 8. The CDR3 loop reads CSATTGTGGGYTF. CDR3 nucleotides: TGCAGCGCCACTACCGGGACAGGGGGTGGCTACACCTTC. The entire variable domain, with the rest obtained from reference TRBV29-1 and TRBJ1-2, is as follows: SAVISQKPSRDICQRGTSLTIQCQVDSQVTMMFWYRQQPGQSLTLIATANQGSEATYESGFVIDKFPISRPNLTFSTLTVSNMSPEDSSIYLCSATTGTGGGYTFGSGTRLTVV.

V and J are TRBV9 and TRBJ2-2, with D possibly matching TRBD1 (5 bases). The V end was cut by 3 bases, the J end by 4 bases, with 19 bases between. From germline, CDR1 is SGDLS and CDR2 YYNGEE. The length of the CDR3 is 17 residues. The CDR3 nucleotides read TGTGCCAGCAGCGGAATAAAGGGGCCTACGATCACCGGGGAGCTGTTTTTT. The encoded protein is CASSGIKGPTITGELFF. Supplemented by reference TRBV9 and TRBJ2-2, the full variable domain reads DSGVTQTPKHLITATGQRVTLRCSPRSGDLSVYWYQQSLDQGLQFLIQYYNGEERAKGNILERFSAQQFPDLHSELNLSSLELGDSALYFCASSGIKGPTITGELFFGEGSRLTVL.

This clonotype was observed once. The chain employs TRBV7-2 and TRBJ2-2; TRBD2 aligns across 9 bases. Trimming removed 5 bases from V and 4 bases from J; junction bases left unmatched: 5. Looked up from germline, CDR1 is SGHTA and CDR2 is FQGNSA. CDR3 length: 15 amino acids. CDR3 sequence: CASSGSGRRTGELFF. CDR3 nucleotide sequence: TGTGCCAGCAGCGGAAGCGGGAGGCGCACCGGGGAGCTGTTTTTT.

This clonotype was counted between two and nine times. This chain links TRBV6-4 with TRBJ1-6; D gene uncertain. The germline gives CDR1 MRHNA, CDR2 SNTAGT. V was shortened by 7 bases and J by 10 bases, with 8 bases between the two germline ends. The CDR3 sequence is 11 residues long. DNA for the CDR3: TGTGCCAGCATCAATTTGTCACCCCTCCACTTT. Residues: CASINLSPLHF.

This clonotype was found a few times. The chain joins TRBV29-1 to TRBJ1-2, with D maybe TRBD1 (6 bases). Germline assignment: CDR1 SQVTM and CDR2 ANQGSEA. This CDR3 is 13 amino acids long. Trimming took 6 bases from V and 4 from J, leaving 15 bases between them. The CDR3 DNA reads TGCAGCGTAAAACAGGGAGAAGGCTATGGCTACACCTTC. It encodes CSVKQGEGYGYTF.